This T cell receptor beta chain was sequenced during a study of blood T cell repertoires in COVID-19. Overall study context: Samples representing acute and convalescent COVID-19 were sourced from the United States, Italy and Spain.

Original processing methods: Quantification of nucleated cells was approximated via reference gene primer amplification. Profiling relied on immunoSEQ multiplex PCR, and the TCRdb table lists in-frame clones only, not all of them. The V and J calls and clone size come from that table; D and trimming were worked out from the DNA. The sample shows roughly 380,000 clones, about four fifths of them seen only once. V was clipped by 4 bases and J by 7 bases, with 16 bases between them. This CDR3 has 14 residues. CDR1 and CDR2 (germline): SNHLY, FYNNEI. This clonotype was obtained from a human donor with acute or convalescent COVID-19. The donor label of this sample is uncertain. Sample: peripheral blood. The genes are TRBV2 and TRBJ1-2; perhaps TRBD1 as D (6 bases). DNA of the CDR3: TGTGCCAGCAGTGTCAATGACAGGAGGACTGGCTACACCTTC. Encoded protein: CASSVNDRRTGYTF.